What follows are 25 T cell receptor beta chains derived from one specimen sequenced in a study of metastatic and nonmetastatic thyroid tumors. Using MiXCR, TCRdb re-called clones from the PCR reads. This table has 20,000 to 30,000 clones, around 20% appearing once. There were no patients who had received any treatment before thyroid surgery. Sequenced material: blood. The source of these receptors is a female donor with papillary thyroid cancer or a benign thyroid nodule (not recorded which). Some clones in this sample may be carry-over from other donors' samples.

This clone has ten or more counts. As DNA, the CDR3 is TGTGCCAGCTCACCCTATCTACAAGAGACCCAGTACTTC. Translation: CASSPYLQETQYF. This rearrangement joins TRBV18 to TRBJ2-5; no clear D. This CDR3 region has 13 residues. V was cut by 3 bases and J by 2 bases, with 7 bases left in between. CDR1 KGHSH and CDR2 LQKENI come from the germline V gene.

This clone was seen at least ten times. The chain employs TRBV20-1 and TRBJ2-1; TRBD2 matches 7 bases. The CDR3 is made up of 12 amino acids. The germline gives CDR1 DFQATT, CDR2 SNEGSKA (reference sequence). Unmatched junction bases numbered 8, after V lost 6 bases and J lost 9 bases. The CDR3 protein is CSAEAGESEQFF. DNA of the CDR3: TGCAGTGCCGAGGCGGGAGAAAGTGAGCAGTTCTTC.

By proportion, this clone is medium-sized (0.01 to 0.1%). The V and J genes are TRBV6-1 and TRBJ1-2, with 10 bases aligning to TRBD1. Per the germline V gene, CDR1 is MNHNS and CDR2 is SASEGT. CDR3 length: 14 residues. V dropped 6 bases and J dropped 2; count of bases not matched to a gene: 3. The CDR3 DNA is TGTGCCAGCAGGACAGGGGGCTCAAACTATGGCTACACCTTC. It yields the protein CASRTGGSNYGYTF.

This clone occurred many times. The chain has TRBV18 and TRBJ2-7; D may match TRBD1 or TRBD2 (5 bases each). V was shortened by 3 bases and J by 4 bases, with 19 bases between the two germline ends. The CDR3 totals 16 residues. CDR1 and CDR2 from the germline V gene are KGHSH and LQKENI. Here the CDR3 reads CASSPITGTDPYEQYF. CDR3 nucleotide sequence: TGTGCCAGCTCACCTATCACCGGGACGGACCCTTACGAGCAGTACTTC.

This clone was counted many times. The genes are TRBV4-1 and TRBJ2-5; 8 nucleotides line up with TRBD1. The CDR3 contains 15 residues. Germline V gives CDR1 MGHRA, CDR2 YSYEKL. V shed 3 bases and J 4 bases; nucleotides not matched to a gene: 7. The DNA for the CDR3 is TGCGCCAGCAGCCACGCCACCAGGGGGCCAGAGACCCAGTACTTC. It codes for CASSHATRGPETQYF.

This chain links TRBV10-3 with TRBJ2-3, with D unresolved. Per germline, CDR1 ENHRY and CDR2 SYGVKD. This CDR3 has 15 residues. Trimming removed 2 bases at V and 12 bases at J, with 21 bases between. CDR3 region: CAISEKALSTDPQYF. The CDR3 DNA reads as TGTGCCATCAGTGAGAAGGCACTTAGCACAGATCCACAGTATTTT.

This clone was detected many times. The chain employs TRBV10-1 and TRBJ1-1; 7 bases match TRBD1. Germline loops: CDR1 WNHNN, CDR2 SYGVQD (reference sequence). V lost 2 bases to trimming and J lost 7 bases; unmatched junction nucleotides: 7. The CDR3 is 14 amino acids. The CDR3 here is CASSEDRARDEAFF. CDR3 bases: TGCGCCAGCAGTGAGGACAGGGCCCGAGATGAAGCTTTCTTT.

Only a few counts were recorded for this clone. The chain employs TRBV6-1 and TRBJ1-2; D gene uncertain. The germline V and J ends were trimmed by 3 bases and 10 bases, with 24 bases remaining between them. Looked up from germline, CDR1 is MNHNS and CDR2 is SASEGT. This CDR3 is built from 16 residues. CDR3 sequence: CASSDLAGESAGVYTF. The CDR3 DNA follows: TGTGCCAGCAGTGACCTCGCCGGGGAATCTGCAGGCGTCTACACCTTC.

This clone was detected ten times or more. This sequence joins TRBV24-1 and TRBJ1-5; TRBD1 is a possible D gene (5 bases). This CDR3 is 14 amino acids long. Germline CDR1 reads KGHDR; CDR2 reads SFDVKD. Trimming cost V 6 bases and J 6 bases, with 14 bases left between them. CDR3 sequence: CATSNRDPSQPQHF. The CDR3 nucleotides read TGTGCCACCAGTAACCGGGACCCCAGTCAGCCCCAGCATTTT.

On this clone itself: Since the CDR3 does not end with the conserved phenylalanine or tryptophan, this likely comes from a read error. The DNA is omitted, as the CDR3 cannot be located on it reliably, and the CDR3 follows TCRdb's listing. The CDR3 region is CATSRRQGEGDEKYL. The chain carries TRBV15 and TRBJ2-7; whether TRBD1, the table's D call, matches the DNA was not checked. The CDR3 is 15 amino acids long, termini counted. CDR1 and CDR2 (germline): LNHNV, YYDKDF (reference sequence).

This chain uses TRBV9 with TRBJ2-7; TRBD2 agrees at 10 bases. Germline V gives CDR1 SGDLS, CDR2 YYNGEE. The CDR3 totals 18 residues. J lost 5 bases, V lost 0 bases, and 14 bases had no gene match. Here the CDR3 reads CASSVVAGLLAGKDEQYF. The CDR3 coding sequence is TGTGCCAGCAGCGTAGTAGCGGGCTTACTAGCGGGAAAGGACGAGCAGTACTTC.

The chain is built from TRBV5-1 and TRBJ1-6, with D hard to call. The CDR3 totals 15 residues. CDR1 is SGHRS and CDR2 is YFSETQ in the germline V gene. Trimming removed 5 bases at V and 7 bases at J, with 16 bases between. The CDR3 protein is CASRDSVAPNSPLHF. CDR3 sequence (DNA): TGCGCCAGCAGGGACTCTGTAGCGCCGAATTCACCCCTCCACTTT.

In its sample, this clone was seen many times. The chain recombines TRBV2 with TRBJ1-1, with TRBD1 matching 7 bases. The CDR3 consists of 14 residues. Trimming at V came to 6 bases and at J to 0 bases, leaving 4 bases not matched to a gene. CDR1 SNHLY and CDR2 FYNNEI come from the germline V gene. The CDR3 nucleotides read TGTGCCAGCAGGGGACAGAGCATGAACACTGAAGCTTTCTTT. Amino acids: CASRGQSMNTEAFF. Full variable domain (remainder filled in from reference TRBV2 and TRBJ1-1): EPEVTQTPSHQVTQMGQEVILRCVPISNHLYFYWYRQILGQKVEFLVSFYNNEISEKSEIFDDQFSVERPDGSNFTLKIRSTKLEDSAMYFCASRGQSMNTEAFFGQGTRLTVV.

This clone was seen repeatedly, ten times or more. This chain joins TRBV24-1 and TRBJ2-3, with TRBD1 matching over 9 bases. Germline assignment: CDR1 KGHDR and CDR2 SFDVKD. The CDR3 runs to 18 residues. The trim removed 5 bases at V and 2 bases at J, leaving 13 bases unmatched. The CDR3 coding sequence is TGTGCCACCAGTGGTACTTACAGTGACAGGGGGTACACAGATACGCAGTATTTT. Translating it yields CATSGTYSDRGYTDTQYF.

This clone is medium-sized by share. The rearrangement links TRBV27 to TRBJ2-7; D is uncertain. There are 14 residues in the CDR3. V dropped 5 bases and J dropped 6 bases, with 17 bases sitting between them. Germline lookup yields CDR1 MNHEY and CDR2 SMNVEV (reference sequence). The CDR3 sequence: CASSPTTTPIEQYF. CDR3 in DNA: TGTGCCAGCAGTCCCACCACCACTCCGATCGAGCAGTACTTC.

This clone turned up a few times. At one of its ends the junction is not consistent with the germline gene, which may arise from a read error. This sequence joins TRBV28 and TRBJ2-1; D ambiguous. The germline gives CDR1 MDHEN, CDR2 SYDVKM. The CDR3 length is 15 residues. The CDR3 nucleotides read TGTGCCAGCAGTGATGACGGTAGCTCCTACAATGAGCGGTTCTTC. Translated, it gives CASSDDGSSYNERFF.

By frequency in the sample, this clone is medium-sized. The chain links TRBV6-1 to TRBJ2-7, with D possibly TRBD1 on 5 matching bases. Trimming took off 4 bases at V and 6 bases at J, with 16 bases between the two ends. The CDR3 is 14 residues long. Germline CDR1 MNHNS, CDR2 SASEGT. CDR3: CASSGWGPSSEQYF. The CDR3 DNA sequence: TGTGCCAGCAGTGGATGGGGCCCATCCAGCGAGCAGTACTTC.

The sample holds a few counts of this clone. The rearrangement uses TRBV6-4 and TRBJ2-2; 15 nucleotides match TRBD2. Looked up from germline, CDR1 is MRHNA and CDR2 is SNTAGT. The J segment lost 4 bases and the V segment lost 6 bases, leaving 6 bases of the junction unmatched. There are 17 residues in the CDR3. The CDR3 is CASSGLAGGPGTGELFF. In DNA, the CDR3 is TGTGCCAGCAGCGGACTAGCGGGAGGGCCCGGCACCGGGGAGCTGTTTTTT.

V usage is TRBV3-1 and J usage is TRBJ2-3, with unresolved D. This CDR3 contains 11 residues. CDR1 and CDR2 (germline): LGHDT, YNNKEL (reference sequence). V lost 3 bases, J lost 6 bases, and 4 bases lay in between. In DNA, the CDR3 is TGTGCCAGCAGCCAGCAGGATACGCAGTATTTT. As protein: CASSQQDTQYF.

This clone was picked up many times. The chain couples TRBV5-6 to TRBJ2-7, with 12 bases that match TRBD2. Germline V gene lookup returns CDR1 SGHDT and CDR2 YYEEEE. There are 17 residues in the CDR3. The trim removed 4 bases at V and 0 bases at J, leaving 8 bases unmatched. The CDR3 region is CASSTRLAGVVSYEQYF. In nucleotides, the CDR3 is TGTGCCAGCAGCACCCGACTAGCGGGAGTCGTCTCCTACGAGCAGTACTTC.

This clone was recorded only once. The chain couples TRBV30 to TRBJ1-2; the D is unclear. V was cut by 3 bases and J by 2 bases, with 10 bases left in between. This CDR3 comprises 13 residues. Germline V gives CDR1 GTSNPN, CDR2 SVGIG (reference sequence). The CDR3 nucleotides read TGTGCCTGGAGCAACGACGGAAACTATGGCTACACCTTC. This translates into CAWSNDGNYGYTF.

By share, this clone counts as medium-sized. The chain links TRBV6-1 to TRBJ2-7; D unclear. Germline CDR1 and CDR2: MNHNS and SASEGT. With 3 bases removed from V and 5 bases from J, the gap between germline ends came to 17 bases. The CDR3 extends over 15 amino acids. CDR3 in amino acids: CASSDTPSEAHEQYF. The CDR3 DNA sequence: TGTGCCAGCAGTGACACCCCCTCCGAAGCCCACGAGCAGTACTTC.

The chain combines TRBV5-1 with TRBJ2-3; TRBD2 matches 7 bases. Germline V lookup: CDR1 SGHRS, CDR2 YFSETQ. This CDR3 contains 14 residues. V shed 0 bases and J 2 bases; nucleotides not matched to a gene: 0. The CDR3 nucleotides read TGCGCCAGCAGCTTGGGGGACTACACAGATACGCAGTATTTT. It is translated as CASSLGDYTDTQYF.

The DNA for the CDR3 is TGCGCCAGCAGCGCATCCGGGACAGCAAAACTTACCTACGAGCAGTACTTC. Protein product: CASSASGTAKLTYEQYF. This rearrangement joins TRBV5-1 to TRBJ2-7, with TRBD1 identical over 7 bases. CDR3 length: 17 amino acids. J gave up 2 bases and V 4 bases, and 15 bases lay outside the gene matches. CDR1 is SGHRS, CDR2 YFSETQ, per germline.

On this clone: A much larger clonotype is one base distant, so this may be a read error. The CDR3 nucleotides are TGTGCCAGCTCCTCCCCTATAGGGTTCTACGAGCAGTACTTC. Its translation: CASSSPIGFYEQYF. The chain carries TRBV6-1 and TRBJ2-7; D not certain. Trimming took off 8 bases at V and 3 bases at J, with 17 bases between the two ends. Looked up from germline, CDR1 is MNHNS and CDR2 is SASEGT. The CDR3 covers 14 residues.